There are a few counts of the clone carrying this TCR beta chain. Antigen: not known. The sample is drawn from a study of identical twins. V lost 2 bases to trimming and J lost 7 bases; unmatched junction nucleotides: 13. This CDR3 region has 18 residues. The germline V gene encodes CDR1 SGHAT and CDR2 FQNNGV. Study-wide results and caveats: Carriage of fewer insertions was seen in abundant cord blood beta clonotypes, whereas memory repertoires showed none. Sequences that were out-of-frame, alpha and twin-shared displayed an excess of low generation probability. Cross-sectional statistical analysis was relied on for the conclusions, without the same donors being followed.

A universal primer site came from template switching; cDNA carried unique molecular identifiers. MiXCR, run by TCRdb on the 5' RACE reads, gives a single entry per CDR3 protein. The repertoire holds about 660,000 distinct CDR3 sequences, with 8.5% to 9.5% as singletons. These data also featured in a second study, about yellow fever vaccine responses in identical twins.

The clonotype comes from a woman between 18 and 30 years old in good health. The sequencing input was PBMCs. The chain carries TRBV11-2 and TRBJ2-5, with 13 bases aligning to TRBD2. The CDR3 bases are TGTGCCAGCAGCTTACTGAGACTAGCGGGAGGAATCTTCGGGACCCAGTACTTC. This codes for CASSLLRLAGGIFGTQYF.